Listed below are T cell receptor beta chains from one sample, sequenced in a study of low-dose radiotherapy and immunotherapy resistance in tumors. MiXCR was run by TCRdb on the reads, yielding one entry per CDR3 protein. In the table there are 59,000 or so distinct CDR3 sequences, less than 30% of which are singletons. Source: PBMCs, taken before treatment. Receptors were obtained from a male donor with rectosigmoid adenocarcinoma. Each CDR3 is given with its conserved first and last residue. A D gene is named only where the DNA matches it firmly. Clone size is given for some rows only: seen once, a few or many times, or a class if the clone is expanded.

d_gene: TRBD1
abundance: many
v_gene: TRBV7-2
j_gene: TRBJ1-5
CDR3aa: CASSLPGTGWSNQPQHF
CDR3nt: TGTGCCAGCAGCCTACCCGGGACAGGGTGGAGCAATCAGCCCCAGCATTTT

d_gene: NA
abundance: many
v_gene: TRBV18
j_gene: TRBJ2-7
CDR3aa: CASSPHRSGSTSSYEQYF
CDR3nt: TGTGCCAGCTCACCCCACCGGAGCGGGTCAACTAGCTCCTACGAGCAGTACTTC

d_gene: TRBD2
abundance: many
v_gene: TRBV6-2/TRBV6-3
j_gene: TRBJ2-1
CDR3aa: CASSWGGRLNEQFF
CDR3nt: TGTGCCAGCAGTTGGGGCGGGAGGCTGAATGAGCAGTTCTTC

d_gene: NA
abundance: NA
v_gene: TRBV2
j_gene: TRBJ2-2
CDR3aa: CASVRRMANTGELFF
CDR3nt: TGTGCCAGCGTCCGCAGGATGGCGAACACCGGGGAGCTGTTTTTT

d_gene: TRBD2
abundance: once
v_gene: TRBV12-3/TRBV12-4
j_gene: TRBJ2-2
CDR3aa: CASSFSGLAGDTGELFF
CDR3nt: TGTGCCAGCAGTTTTTCCGGACTAGCGGGGGACACCGGGGAGCTGTTTTTT

d_gene: TRBD1
abundance: NA
v_gene: TRBV28
j_gene: TRBJ2-7
CDR3aa: CASSLDRGLYDQYF
CDR3nt: TGTGCCAGCAGTTTGGACAGGGGGCTATACGACCAGTACTTC

d_gene: NA
abundance: many
v_gene: TRBV6-6
j_gene: TRBJ1-6
CDR3aa: CASSSLINSPLHF
CDR3nt: TGTGCCAGCAGTAGCTTGATAAATTCACCCCTCCACTTT

d_gene: NA
abundance: many
v_gene: TRBV5-1
j_gene: TRBJ2-5
CDR3aa: CASSRTVLTQETQYF
CDR3nt: TGCGCCAGCAGCAGGACAGTCCTGACACAAGAGACCCAGTACTTC

d_gene: NA
abundance: many
v_gene: TRBV7-9
j_gene: TRBJ2-5
CDR3aa: CASTEPLGTQYF
CDR3nt: TGTGCCAGCACCGAACCACTCGGGACCCAGTACTTC

d_gene: TRBD2
abundance: once
v_gene: TRBV6-1
j_gene: TRBJ2-1
CDR3aa: CASSARLAGGIGRNEQFF
CDR3nt: TGTGCCAGCAGTGCGAGGCTAGCGGGGGGGATTGGGAGGAATGAGCAGTTCTTC

d_gene: TRBD2
abundance: many
v_gene: TRBV7-9
j_gene: TRBJ2-2
CDR3aa: CASSSGGRVGAGELFF
CDR3nt: TGTGCCAGCAGCTCGGGAGGTCGCGTAGGCGCCGGGGAGCTGTTTTTT

d_gene: TRBD1
abundance: many
v_gene: TRBV5-1
j_gene: TRBJ1-1
CDR3aa: CASSPGQGPDTEAFF
CDR3nt: TGCGCCAGCAGCCCCGGACAGGGCCCGGACACTGAAGCTTTCTTT

d_gene: TRBD2
abundance: many
v_gene: TRBV29-1
j_gene: TRBJ2-3
CDR3aa: CSVEGSSGKADTQYF
CDR3nt: TGCAGCGTTGAAGGGAGTAGCGGGAAGGCAGATACGCAGTATTTT

d_gene: NA
abundance: many
v_gene: TRBV28
j_gene: TRBJ1-4
CDR3aa: CATSKKGGVNEKLFF
CDR3nt: TGTGCCACCTCGAAGAAGGGGGGAGTTAATGAAAAACTGTTTTTT

d_gene: NA
abundance: many
v_gene: TRBV27
j_gene: TRBJ2-3
CDR3aa: CAAGWEIGTDTQYF
CDR3nt: TGTGCCGCGGGGTGGGAGATTGGCACAGATACGCAGTATTTT

d_gene: NA
abundance: many
v_gene: TRBV19
j_gene: TRBJ2-3
CDR3aa: CATSPGQGTDTQYF
CDR3nt: TGTGCCACCTCTCCGGGACAAGGCACAGATACGCAGTATTTT